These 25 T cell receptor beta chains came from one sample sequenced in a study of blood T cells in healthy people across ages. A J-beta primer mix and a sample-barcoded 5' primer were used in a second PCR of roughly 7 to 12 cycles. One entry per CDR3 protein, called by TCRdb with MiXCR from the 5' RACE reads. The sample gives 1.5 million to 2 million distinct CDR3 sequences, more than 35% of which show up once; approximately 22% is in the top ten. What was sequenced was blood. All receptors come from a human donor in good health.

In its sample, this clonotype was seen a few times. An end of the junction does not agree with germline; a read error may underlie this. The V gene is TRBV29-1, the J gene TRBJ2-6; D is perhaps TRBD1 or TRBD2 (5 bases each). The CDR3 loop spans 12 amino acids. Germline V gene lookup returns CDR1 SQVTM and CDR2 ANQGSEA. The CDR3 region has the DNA TGCAGCGGTGAAGATGAGACGGGGCCCCTGACTTTC. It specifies CSGEDETGPLTF.

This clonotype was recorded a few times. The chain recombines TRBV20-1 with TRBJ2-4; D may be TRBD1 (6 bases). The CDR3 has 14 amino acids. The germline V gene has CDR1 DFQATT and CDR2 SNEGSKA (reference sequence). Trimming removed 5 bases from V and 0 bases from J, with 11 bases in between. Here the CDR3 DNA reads TGCAGTGCTCATCACAGGGAAGCCAAAAACATTCAGTACTTC. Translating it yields CSAHHREAKNIQYF.

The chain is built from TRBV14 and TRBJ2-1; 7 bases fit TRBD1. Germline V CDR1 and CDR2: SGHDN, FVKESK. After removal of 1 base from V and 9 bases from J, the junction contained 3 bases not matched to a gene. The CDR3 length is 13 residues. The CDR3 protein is CASSQGQGSEQFF. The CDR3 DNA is TGTGCCAGCAGCCAAGGACAGGGATCTGAGCAGTTCTTC. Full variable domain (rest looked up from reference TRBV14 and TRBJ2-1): EAGVTQFPSHSVIEKGQTVTLRCDPISGHDNLYWYRRVMGKEIKFLLHFVKESKQDESGMPNNRFLAERTGGTYSTLKVQPAELEDSGVYFCASSQGQGSEQFFGPGTRLTVL.

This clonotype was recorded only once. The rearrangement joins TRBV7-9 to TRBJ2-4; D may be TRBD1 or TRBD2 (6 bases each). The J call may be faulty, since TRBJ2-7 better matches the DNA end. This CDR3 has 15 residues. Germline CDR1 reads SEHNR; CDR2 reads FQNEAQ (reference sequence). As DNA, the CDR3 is TGTGCCAGCACACCAAAAGGGGGGCATCCCTACGAGCAGTACTTC. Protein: CASTPKGGHPYEQYF.

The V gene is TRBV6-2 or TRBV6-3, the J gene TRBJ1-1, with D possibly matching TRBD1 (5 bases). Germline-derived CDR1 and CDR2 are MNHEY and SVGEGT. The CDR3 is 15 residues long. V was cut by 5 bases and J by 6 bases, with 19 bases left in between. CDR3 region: CASSREPGRQSEAFF. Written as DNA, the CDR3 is TGTGCCAGCAGTAGGGAACCCGGGAGACAGTCTGAAGCTTTCTTT.

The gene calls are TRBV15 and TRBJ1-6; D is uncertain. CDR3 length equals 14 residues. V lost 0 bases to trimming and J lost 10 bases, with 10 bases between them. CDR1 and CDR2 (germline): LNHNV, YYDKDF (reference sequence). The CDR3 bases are TGTGCCACCAGCAGAGATCTTTATCCCTCACCCCTCCACTTT. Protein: CATSRDLYPSPLHF.

The CDR3, as DNA: TGTGCCAGCAGCCGGGACGGCTTCTCTGGGGCCAACGTCCTGACTTTC. The encoded protein is CASSRDGFSGANVLTF. The V gene is TRBV7-3, the J gene TRBJ2-6, with D perhaps matching TRBD1 or TRBD2 (5 bases each). Trimming stripped 5 bases from V and 0 bases from J, with 11 bases between. The length of the CDR3 is 16 residues. Germline V gene sequence: CDR1 SGHTA, CDR2 FQGTGA.

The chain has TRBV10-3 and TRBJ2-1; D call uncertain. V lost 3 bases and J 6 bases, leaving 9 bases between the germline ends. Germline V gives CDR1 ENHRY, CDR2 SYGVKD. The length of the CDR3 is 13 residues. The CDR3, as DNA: TGTGCCATCAGTGAAAATCAGGTCAATGAGCAGTTCTTC. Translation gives CAISENQVNEQFF.

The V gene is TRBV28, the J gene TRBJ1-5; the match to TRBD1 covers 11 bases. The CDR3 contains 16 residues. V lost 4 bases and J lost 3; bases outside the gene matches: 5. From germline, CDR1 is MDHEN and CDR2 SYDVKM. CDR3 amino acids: CASSSGTGGVNQPQHF. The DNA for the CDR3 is TGTGCCAGCAGTTCGGGGACAGGGGGGGTCAATCAGCCCCAGCATTTT.

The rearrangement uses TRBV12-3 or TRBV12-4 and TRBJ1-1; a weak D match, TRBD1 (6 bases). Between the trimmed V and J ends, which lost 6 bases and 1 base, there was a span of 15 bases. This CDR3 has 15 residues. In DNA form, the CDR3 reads TGTGCCAGCAGCAGAACCAGGGGTCCGAACACTGAAGCTTTCTTT. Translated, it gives CASSRTRGPNTEAFF.

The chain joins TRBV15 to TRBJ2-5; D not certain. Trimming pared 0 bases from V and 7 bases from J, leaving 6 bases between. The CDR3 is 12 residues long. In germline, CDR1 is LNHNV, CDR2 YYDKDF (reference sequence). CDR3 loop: CATSRDGRTQYF. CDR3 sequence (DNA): TGTGCCACCAGCAGAGATGGGCGGACCCAGTACTTC.

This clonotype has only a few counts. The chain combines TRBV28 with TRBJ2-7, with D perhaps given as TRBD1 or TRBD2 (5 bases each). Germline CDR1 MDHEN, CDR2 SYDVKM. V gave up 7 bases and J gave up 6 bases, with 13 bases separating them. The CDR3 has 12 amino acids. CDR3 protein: CASTPPGGEQYF. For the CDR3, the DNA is TGTGCCAGCACCCCTCCTGGGGGCGAGCAGTACTTC.

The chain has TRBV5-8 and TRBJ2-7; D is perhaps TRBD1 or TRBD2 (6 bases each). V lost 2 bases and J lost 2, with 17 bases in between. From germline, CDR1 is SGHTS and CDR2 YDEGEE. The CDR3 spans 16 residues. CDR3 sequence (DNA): TGTGCCAGCAGCTTTTTTCGGGGGCGCGGTCCCTACGAGCAGTACTTC. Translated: CASSFFRGRGPYEQYF. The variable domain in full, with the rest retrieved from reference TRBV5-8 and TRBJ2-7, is EAGVTQSPTHLIKTRGQQATLRCSPISGHTSVYWYQQALGLGLQFLLWYDEGEERNRGNFPPRFSGRQFPNYSSELNVNALELEDSALYLCASSFFRGRGPYEQYFGPGTRLTVT.

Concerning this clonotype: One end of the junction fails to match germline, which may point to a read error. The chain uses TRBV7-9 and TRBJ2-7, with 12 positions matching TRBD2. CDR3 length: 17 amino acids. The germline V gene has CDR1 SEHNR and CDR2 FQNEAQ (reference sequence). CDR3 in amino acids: CASSSLAGGSTSYEHYF. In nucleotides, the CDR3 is TGTGCCAGCAGCTCACTAGCGGGGGGATCGACGTCGTACGAGCATTACTTC. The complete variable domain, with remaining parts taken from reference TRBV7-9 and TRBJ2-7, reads DTGVSQNPRHKITKRGQNVTFRCDPISEHNRLYWYRQTLGQGPEFLTYFQNEAQLEKSRLLSDRFSAERPKGSFSTLEIQRTEQGDSAMYLCASSSLAGGSTSYEHYFGPGTRLTVT.

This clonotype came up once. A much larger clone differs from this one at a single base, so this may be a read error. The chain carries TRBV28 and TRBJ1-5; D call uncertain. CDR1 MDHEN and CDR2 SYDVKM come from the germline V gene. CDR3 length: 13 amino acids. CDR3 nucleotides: TGTGCCGGCAGTTTAGGGTATGATCAGCCCCAGCATTTT. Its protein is CAGSLGYDQPQHF.

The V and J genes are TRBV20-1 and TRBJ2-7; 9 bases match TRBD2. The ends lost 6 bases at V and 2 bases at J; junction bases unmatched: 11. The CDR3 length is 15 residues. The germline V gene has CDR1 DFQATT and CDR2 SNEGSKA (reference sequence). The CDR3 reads CSARAGSGGPYEQYF. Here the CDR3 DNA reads TGCAGTGCCAGGGCCGGTAGCGGGGGACCCTACGAGCAGTACTTC.

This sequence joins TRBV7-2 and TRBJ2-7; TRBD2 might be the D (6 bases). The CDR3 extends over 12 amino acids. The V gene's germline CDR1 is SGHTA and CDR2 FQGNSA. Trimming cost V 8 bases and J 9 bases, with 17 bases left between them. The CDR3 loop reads CASGREVGGQYF. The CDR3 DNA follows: TGTGCCAGCGGCAGGGAGGTTGGCGGGCAGTACTTC.

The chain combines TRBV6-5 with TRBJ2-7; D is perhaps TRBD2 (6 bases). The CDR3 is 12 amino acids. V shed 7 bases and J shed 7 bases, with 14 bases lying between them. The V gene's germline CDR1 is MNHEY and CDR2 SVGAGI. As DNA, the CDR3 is TGTGCCAGCAATTCCGGGACTGCTGAGCAGTACTTC. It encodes CASNSGTAEQYF.

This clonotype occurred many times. CDR3 region: CASSLSIQETQYF. Here the CDR3 DNA reads TGTGCCAGCAGCTTGTCTATTCAAGAGACCCAGTACTTC. The chain combines TRBV7-3 with TRBJ2-5, with no clear D. Germline CDR1 reads SGHTA; CDR2 reads FQGTGA. This CDR3 has 13 residues. Trimming cost V 3 bases and J 2 bases, with 7 bases left between them.

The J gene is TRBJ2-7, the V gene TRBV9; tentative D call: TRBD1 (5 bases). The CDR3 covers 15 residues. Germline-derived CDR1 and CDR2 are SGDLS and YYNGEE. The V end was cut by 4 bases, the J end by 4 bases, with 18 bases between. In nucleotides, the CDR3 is TGTGCCAGCAGCCCAGGATCCTCCACAGGTTACGAGCAGTACTTC. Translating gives CASSPGSSTGYEQYF.

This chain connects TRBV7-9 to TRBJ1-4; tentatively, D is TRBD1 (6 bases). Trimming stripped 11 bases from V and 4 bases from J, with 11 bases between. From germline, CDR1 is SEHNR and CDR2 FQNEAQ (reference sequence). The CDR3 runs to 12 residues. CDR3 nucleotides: TGTGCCGTCGGGGGGCTTAATGAAAAACTGTTTTTT. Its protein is CAVGGLNEKLFF.

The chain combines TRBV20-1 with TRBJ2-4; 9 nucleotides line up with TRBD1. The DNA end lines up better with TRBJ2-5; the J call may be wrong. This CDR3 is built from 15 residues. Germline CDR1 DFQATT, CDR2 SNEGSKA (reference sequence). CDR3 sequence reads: CSAKIAGTGKGTQYF. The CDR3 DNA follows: TGCAGTGCTAAGATAGCCGGGACAGGGAAGGGGACCCAGTACTTC.

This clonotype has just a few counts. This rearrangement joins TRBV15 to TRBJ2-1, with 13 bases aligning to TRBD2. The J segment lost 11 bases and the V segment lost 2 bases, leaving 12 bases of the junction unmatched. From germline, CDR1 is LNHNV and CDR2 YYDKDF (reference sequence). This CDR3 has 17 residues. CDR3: CATSRSTSGGGTMKQFF. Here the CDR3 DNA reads TGTGCCACCAGCAGATCTACTAGCGGGGGGGGTACAATGAAGCAGTTCTTC.

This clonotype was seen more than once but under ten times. The CDR3 bases are TGTGCCAGCAGCCCCTCGGACGGGAGCATTCAGTACTTC. Translation gives CASSPSDGSIQYF. The V call is TRBV4-2, the J call TRBJ2-4; TRBD2 might be the D (6 bases). Germline CDR1 is LGHNA and CDR2 is YNFKEQ. The V end was cut by 4 bases, the J end by 9 bases, with 13 bases between. The CDR3 sequence is 13 residues long.

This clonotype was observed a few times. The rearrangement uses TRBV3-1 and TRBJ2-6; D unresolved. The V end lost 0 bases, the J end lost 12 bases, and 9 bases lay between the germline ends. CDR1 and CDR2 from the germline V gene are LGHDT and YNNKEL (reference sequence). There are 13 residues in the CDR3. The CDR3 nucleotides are TGTGCCAGCAGCCAAGATCATCTGGGCGTCCTGACTTTC. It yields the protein CASSQDHLGVLTF.